The present TCR beta chain was sequenced within a study of control samples from healthy donors and cancer patients. The CDR3 totals 13 residues. The V and J ends lost 4 bases and 11 bases respectively, with 15 bases between them. CDR1 and CDR2 (germline): MNHEY, SVGAGI. In its sample, this clone ranks as medium-sized (0.01 to 0.1%). Repertoires were generated with immunoSEQ multiplex PCR, while TCRdb's copy carries only in-frame clones and drops some. The sample has about 92,000 clones; 82% are singletons. Sequenced material: blood. This TCR came from a woman aged 55-70 years in good health. This sequence joins TRBV6-5 and TRBJ2-1; no clear D gene. CDR3 sequence (DNA): TGTGCCAGCAGTTTAAACCGGGCAGGCAAGCAGTTCTTC. It encodes CASSLNRAGKQFF.